The table lists the clone carrying this T cell receptor beta chain with many counts. The authors prepared the TCRbeta library with unique molecular identifiers. TCRdb called the PCR reads again in MiXCR, with one record for every CDR3 protein. Here the sample spans hundreds of thousands of distinct CDR3 sequences, around 9.6% being singletons. This specimen belongs to a study of T-cell reconstitution after alpha-beta-depleted transplantation in children. Germline V lookup: CDR1 DFQATT, CDR2 SNEGSKA (reference sequence). CDR3 length equals 10 residues. The germline V and J ends were trimmed by 5 bases and 7 bases, with 6 bases remaining between them.

The TCR sequence derives from a human donor who donated a stem cell graft to a child with acute lymphoblastic leukemia. The sample consisted of PBMCs from the stem cell graft donor, taken from the stem cell graft. The rearrangement joins TRBV20-1 to TRBJ2-1, with D possibly matching TRBD2 (5 bases). CDR3 residues: CSAERNEQFF. Here the CDR3 DNA reads TGCAGTGCTGAGCGGAATGAGCAGTTCTTC.